This T cell receptor beta chain was profiled in a study of metastatic and nonmetastatic thyroid tumors. In the study overall: Blood and tumor or nodule tissue repertoires from malignant and benign thyroid patients were compared.

TCRdb re-analyzed the PCR reads using MiXCR. The profile shows around 37,000 clones, around 26% of them singletons. Patients were all untreated before their thyroid surgery. Germline CDR1 and CDR2: GTSNPN and SVGIG (reference sequence). The ends lost 7 bases at V and 4 bases at J; junction bases unmatched: 3. CDR3 length equals 12 residues. Sequenced material: blood. The TCR was taken from a female donor with papillary thyroid cancer or a benign thyroid nodule (not recorded which). Some clones in this sample may be carry-over from other donors' samples. The chain uses TRBV30 and TRBJ2-7; 11 bases are shared with TRBD1. The CDR3 DNA sequence: TGTGCCTATGGGACAGGGGGTTACGAGCAGTACTTC. Translated: CAYGTGGYEQYF.